These 28 T cell receptor beta chains share one sample of origin, sequenced in a study of identical twins. Using its own MiXCR run on the 5' RACE reads, TCRdb lists one record per CDR3 protein. The table lists around 470,000 distinct CDR3 sequences, 12% to 15% of them singletons. These records were also assigned to another study, of yellow fever vaccine responses in identical twins.

Sequenced material: CD4+ T cells sorted from blood. Every receptor here comes from a woman under 30 in good health.

This chain joins TRBV7-9 and TRBJ2-3; 7 nucleotides align to TRBD1. The CDR3 runs to 17 residues. The germline V gene has CDR1 SEHNR and CDR2 FQNEAQ (reference sequence). Trimming took 5 bases from V and 0 from J; bases not matched to a gene: 11. CDR3 protein: CASSHLSGTASTDTQYF. The CDR3 DNA sequence: TGTGCCAGCAGCCACCTCTCAGGGACAGCCAGCACAGATACGCAGTATTTT.

The table lists this clonotype with a few counts. The rearrangement joins TRBV3-1 to TRBJ2-7; 12 bases fit TRBD2. The CDR3 covers 14 residues. Germline CDR1 is LGHDT and CDR2 is YNNKEL (reference sequence). The V segment lost 5 bases and the J segment 1 base; nucleotides outside the gene matches: 0. The CDR3 sequence: CASSGLAGSYEQYF. CDR3 sequence (DNA): TGTGCCAGCAGCGGACTAGCGGGATCCTACGAGCAGTACTTC.

This clonotype has more than one count but fewer than ten. The chain links TRBV28 to TRBJ1-5, with a weak D call TRBD1 (5 bases). V was shortened by 8 bases and J by 3 bases, with 8 bases between the two germline ends. The CDR3 runs 12 residues. Per the germline V gene, CDR1 is MDHEN and CDR2 is SYDVKM. CDR3: CASYRFNQPQHF. CDR3 DNA sequence: TGTGCCAGCTACAGGTTCAATCAGCCCCAGCATTTT.

V usage is TRBV5-1 and J usage is TRBJ2-7; 10 nucleotides agree with TRBD1. The junction had 4 bases not matched to a gene; V was cut back by 4 bases and J by 3 bases. The germline V gene encodes CDR1 SGHRS and CDR2 YFSETQ. This CDR3 comprises 14 residues. The CDR3 region is CASSQGQGGYEQYF. In DNA, the CDR3 is TGCGCCAGCAGCCAAGGACAGGGGGGCTACGAGCAGTACTTC.

The count of this clonotype is one. The gene calls are TRBV20-1 and TRBJ2-7; 10 bases match TRBD1. The CDR3 runs to 15 residues. Germline CDR1 is DFQATT and CDR2 is SNEGSKA (reference sequence). The V segment lost 3 bases and the J segment 4 bases; nucleotides outside the gene matches: 9. CDR3 residues: CSASPPRTGGYEQYF. CDR3 DNA sequence: TGCAGTGCTAGTCCACCGAGGACAGGGGGGTACGAGCAGTACTTC.

This chain's CDR3 is CASGSPGTSGSGETQYF. CDR3 nucleotides: TGTGCCAGCGGATCTCCTGGGACTAGCGGGAGTGGGGAGACCCAGTACTTC. V and J are TRBV28 and TRBJ2-5; 14 positions agree with TRBD2. Germline assignment: CDR1 MDHEN and CDR2 SYDVKM. V lost 8 bases, J lost 5 bases, and 13 bases stayed unmatched. CDR3 length: 17 residues. Variable domain in full (rest from reference TRBV28 and TRBJ2-5): DVKVTQSSRYLVKRTGEKVFLECVQDMDHENMFWYRQDPGLGLRLIYFSYDVKMKEKGDIPEGYSVSREKKERFSLILESASTNQTSMYLCASGSPGTSGSGETQYFGPGTRLLVL.

This clonotype was seen only a few times. The rearrangement joins TRBV6-2 or TRBV6-3 to TRBJ2-1; 7 positions match TRBD1. The CDR3 totals 15 residues. V was clipped by 5 bases and J by 1 base; unmatched bases: 5. Germline V gene lookup returns CDR1 MNHEY and CDR2 SVGEGT. The CDR3 here is CASSRYRGSYNEQFF. The CDR3 nucleotides read TGTGCCAGCAGTCGATACAGGGGATCCTACAATGAGCAGTTCTTC.

V usage is TRBV7-9 and J usage is TRBJ2-2, with 9 positions matching TRBD1. J lost 3 bases, V lost 5 bases, and 10 bases had no gene match. CDR1 is SEHNR, CDR2 FQNEAQ, per germline (reference sequence). The CDR3 length is 17 residues. CDR3 bases: TGTGCCAGCAGCAGGACAGGGGCTGGGCTACACACCGGGGAGCTGTTTTTT. This codes for CASSRTGAGLHTGELFF. The whole variable domain, remainder taken from reference TRBV7-9 and TRBJ2-2, is DTGVSQNPRHKITKRGQNVTFRCDPISEHNRLYWYRQTLGQGPEFLTYFQNEAQLEKSRLLSDRFSAERPKGSFSTLEIQRTEQGDSAMYLCASSRTGAGLHTGELFFGEGSRLTVL.

On this clonotype: At one end, the junction sequence differs from germline, possibly due to a read error. This rearrangement joins TRBV2 to TRBJ2-5; D is unresolved. Germline CDR1 and CDR2: SNHLY and FYNNEI. The length of the CDR3 is 11 residues. For the CDR3, the DNA is TGCACCAGCATGCTTAAAGAGACCCAGTACTTC. It encodes CTSMLKETQYF.

The chain joins TRBV18 to TRBJ1-1, with a weak D call TRBD1 (6 bases). There are 13 residues in the CDR3. Germline V gives CDR1 KGHSH, CDR2 LQKENI. Trimming removed 5 bases at V and 3 bases at J, with 10 bases between. This CDR3 is CASSSKGDTEAFF. The CDR3 bases are TGTGCCAGCTCAAGCAAGGGGGACACTGAAGCTTTCTTT.

This clonotype showed up just a few times. This rearrangement joins TRBV30 to TRBJ2-7, with D perhaps assigned TRBD1 or TRBD2 (5 bases each). Trimming left V 2 bases short and J 6 bases short, with 14 bases between. The CDR3 length is 13 residues. Germline lookup yields CDR1 GTSNPN and CDR2 SVGIG (reference sequence). CDR3 amino acids: CAWSHTGPVEQYF. The CDR3 DNA reads TGTGCCTGGAGTCATACGGGGCCTGTCGAGCAGTACTTC.

This clonotype has just a few counts. The gene calls are TRBV27 and TRBJ2-1; TRBD2 matches at 9 bases. Germline trimming cut 3 bases from V and 5 bases from J; bases unmatched to any gene: 8. CDR3 length equals 16 residues. The germline CDR1 and CDR2 sequences are MNHEY and SMNVEV (reference sequence). CDR3 sequence (DNA): TGTGCCAGCAGTTTTACCTTAGCGGGAGTTAACAATGAGCAGTTCTTC. Amino acid sequence: CASSFTLAGVNNEQFF.

The chain carries TRBV11-1 and TRBJ2-1; 11 nucleotides line up with TRBD2. Germline assignment: CDR1 SGHAT and CDR2 FQDESV (reference sequence). The length of the CDR3 is 21 residues. V lost 4 bases and J lost 4; bases outside the gene matches: 21. CDR3 nucleotides: TGTGCCAGCAGCTCGTACGGGCAAAGCACTAGCGGGAGAGAGGGGTACAATGAGCAGTTCTTC. Residues: CASSSYGQSTSGREGYNEQFF.

J is TRBJ2-5 and V is TRBV11-2; the D gene could be TRBD1 or TRBD2 (6 bases each). From germline, CDR1 is SGHAT and CDR2 FQNNGV. Trimming removed 5 bases at V and 9 bases at J, with 16 bases between. The CDR3 runs 13 residues. This CDR3 reads CASSITGARAQYF. CDR3 DNA: TGTGCCAGCAGCATCACGGGGGCAAGGGCCCAGTACTTC.

This chain joins TRBV7-9 and TRBJ2-5, with D unresolved. Trimming stripped 4 bases from V and 6 bases from J, with 9 bases between. Germline V gives CDR1 SEHNR, CDR2 FQNEAQ (reference sequence). The CDR3 runs to 12 residues. The CDR3 reads CASSSESQTQYF. In DNA, the CDR3 is TGTGCCAGCAGCTCCGAGAGCCAGACCCAGTACTTC.

CDR3 nucleotides: TGCGCCAGCAGCTCGGACACCTCAATTGGGGAGACCCAGTACTTC. Its translation: CASSSDTSIGETQYF. This rearrangement joins TRBV5-1 to TRBJ2-5, with TRBD1 as a possible D gene (5 bases). CDR3 length: 15 residues. Germline V CDR1 and CDR2: SGHRS, YFSETQ. V was shortened by 3 bases and J by 5 bases, with 17 bases between the two germline ends.

This clonotype appeared a few times. The chain recombines TRBV14 with TRBJ1-3; 8 bases fit TRBD1. With V trimmed by 4 bases and J by 5 bases, 4 bases remained unmatched. The V gene's germline CDR1 is SGHDN and CDR2 FVKESK. This CDR3 contains 14 residues. The DNA of the CDR3 is TGTGCCAGCAGCCTGGGGACAGGTCGAAACACCATATATTTT. Protein: CASSLGTGRNTIYF.

This clonotype showed up just a few times. This chain joins TRBV5-6 and TRBJ1-3; unclear D gene. CDR3 size: 14 residues. Between the trimmed V and J ends, which lost 4 bases and 0 bases, there was a span of 8 bases. The germline V gene has CDR1 SGHDT and CDR2 YYEEEE. The CDR3 DNA follows: TGTGCCAGCAGCCGGACTTACTCTGGAAACACCATATATTTT. This sequence encodes CASSRTYSGNTIYF.

The genes are TRBV7-2 and TRBJ1-1; 9 positions agree with TRBD1. V lost 1 base, J lost 1 base, and 4 bases stayed unmatched. CDR1 and CDR2 from the germline V gene are SGHTA and FQGNSA. This CDR3 is 16 amino acids long. CDR3 in amino acids: CASSLVSGQGNTEAFF. Written as DNA, the CDR3 is TGTGCCAGCAGCTTAGTATCGGGACAGGGGAACACTGAAGCTTTCTTT.

This clonotype was seen a few times. J is TRBJ2-2 and V is TRBV5-1; TRBD1 matches 7 bases. CDR1 and CDR2 (germline): SGHRS, YFSETQ. The J segment lost 7 bases and the V segment lost 5 bases, leaving 8 bases of the junction unmatched. This CDR3 is 14 amino acids long. The CDR3 sequence: CASRFPGTDGELFF. The CDR3 DNA reads TGCGCCAGCAGATTCCCGGGGACAGACGGGGAGCTGTTTTTT.

The rearrangement joins TRBV7-2 to TRBJ2-1; 9 bases are a match to TRBD1. Trimming took 5 bases from V and 7 from J; bases not matched to a gene: 12. The germline CDR1 and CDR2 sequences are SGHTA and FQGNSA. The CDR3 contains 16 residues. The CDR3 DNA is TGTGCCAGCAGCCCGATAAGGACAGGGGTAGCGAATGAGCAGTTCTTC. This codes for CASSPIRTGVANEQFF.

This clonotype showed up just a few times. The J gene is TRBJ1-5, the V gene TRBV28; possible D gene TRBD1, 5 bases. Germline loops: CDR1 MDHEN, CDR2 SYDVKM. The length of the CDR3 is 15 residues. Trimming removed 7 bases from V and 1 base from J, with 14 bases in between. The CDR3 here is CASTRGGISNQPQHF. CDR3 sequence (DNA): TGTGCCAGCACCCGGGGGGGGATCAGCAATCAGCCCCAGCATTTT.

The chain is built from TRBV27 and TRBJ2-7; TRBD2 is a possible D gene (5 bases). The CDR3 has 15 amino acids. The germline CDR1 and CDR2 sequences are MNHEY and SMNVEV (reference sequence). V was shortened by 5 bases and J by 5 bases, with 19 bases between the two germline ends. The CDR3 loop is CASSPRGVASHEQYF. The DNA for the CDR3 is TGTGCCAGCAGTCCCCGGGGAGTAGCTAGCCACGAGCAGTACTTC.

This clonotype has a count of ten or more. This chain connects TRBV5-1 to TRBJ1-2; D gene unclear. Trimming took 0 bases from V and 3 from J, leaving 18 bases between them. Per germline, CDR1 SGHRS and CDR2 YFSETQ. The CDR3 contains 17 residues. This chain's CDR3 is CASSLGMVDGRDYGYTF. The CDR3, as DNA: TGCGCCAGCAGCTTGGGTATGGTGGACGGGCGCGACTATGGCTACACCTTC. Variable domain in full (rest from reference TRBV5-1 and TRBJ1-2): KAGVTQTPRYLIKTRGQQVTLSCSPISGHRSVSWYQQTPGQGLQFLFEYFSETQRNKGNFPGRFSGRQFSNSRSEMNVSTLELGDSALYLCASSLGMVDGRDYGYTFGSGTRLTVV.

This clonotype was seen a few times. CDR3 coding DNA: TGTGCCAGCAGCTTAGCCCCCAGGGGCGGGGAGCTGTTTTTT. It encodes CASSLAPRGGELFF. This sequence joins TRBV7-6 and TRBJ2-2, with D perhaps TRBD1 (6 bases). The V and J ends lost 0 bases and 7 bases respectively, with 9 bases between them. CDR1 and CDR2 from the germline V gene are SGHVS and FNYEAQ. CDR3 length equals 14 residues.

This clonotype was seen at least ten times. This CDR3 is CSAREDGRRPEAFF. CDR3 nucleotides: TGCAGTGCTAGAGAGGACGGTCGTCGCCCTGAAGCTTTCTTT. The genes are TRBV20-1 and TRBJ1-1; D unresolved. The CDR3 totals 14 residues. V gave up 0 bases and J gave up 6 bases, with 14 bases separating them. Germline CDR1 DFQATT, CDR2 SNEGSKA (reference sequence).

The chain uses TRBV5-6 and TRBJ2-5, with a weak D call TRBD1 (5 bases). The V gene's germline CDR1 is SGHDT and CDR2 YYEEEE. Trimming pared 5 bases from V and 2 bases from J, leaving 13 bases between. The CDR3 is 14 amino acids. In DNA form, the CDR3 reads TGTGCCAGCAGTCGGGTGGGGCCACAAGAGACCCAGTACTTC. Amino acids: CASSRVGPQETQYF.

The V and J genes are TRBV7-9 and TRBJ1-1, with no clear D. Trimming removed 1 base at V and 4 bases at J, with 10 bases between. The CDR3 consists of 14 residues. Germline V gives CDR1 SEHNR, CDR2 FQNEAQ (reference sequence). The CDR3 nucleotides are TGTGCCAGCAGCTTAGAAGGTAGGGCCACTGAAGCTTTCTTT. Its protein is CASSLEGRATEAFF.